These 21 T cell receptor beta chains were all obtained from the same sample, sequenced in a study of blood T cell repertoires in COVID-19. The repertoire was sequenced with immunoSEQ multiplex PCR; TCRdb's copy has only in-frame clones and lacks some. The sample records roughly 300,000 clones, around 85% being singletons. Sequencing input: PBMCs or T cells enriched from blood (not recorded which). The receptor source for this set is a woman aged 40 to 50 with acute COVID-19.

This clone was recorded a few times. The genes are TRBV5-5 and TRBJ2-7; a weak D match, TRBD1 (5 bases). The CDR3 spans 14 residues. Looked up from germline, CDR1 is SGHKS and CDR2 is YYEKEE (reference sequence). Trimming stripped 2 bases from V and 6 bases from J, with 15 bases between. The CDR3 region has the DNA TGTGCCAGCAGCTTCCTTAACTTTGGGGCCGAGCAGTACTTC. Translating gives CASSFLNFGAEQYF.

With regard to this clone: It may be a read error: a sequence one base away is much more abundant. V usage is TRBV14 and J usage is TRBJ1-2; TRBD1 matches at 7 bases. The V segment lost 1 base and the J segment 4 bases; nucleotides outside the gene matches: 6. The CDR3 is 15 residues long. The germline V gene has CDR1 SGHDN and CDR2 FVKESK. CDR3 nucleotide sequence: TGTGCCAGCAGCCAAGTTAACAGGGGTGCCTATGGCTACACCTTC. It specifies CASSQVNRGAYGYTF. The full variable domain, completed using reference TRBV14 and TRBJ1-2, is EAGVTQFPSHSVIEKGQTVTLRCDPISGHDNLYWYRRVMGKEIKFLLHFVKESKQDESGMPNNRFLAERTGGTYSTLKVQPAELEDSGVYFCASSQVNRGAYGYTFGSGTRLTVV.

The chain combines TRBV6-2 or TRBV6-3 with TRBJ1-1, with D hard to call. There are 14 residues in the CDR3. Trimming removed 4 bases from V and 1 base from J, with 10 bases in between. From germline, CDR1 is MNHEY and CDR2 SVGEGT. The CDR3: CASSWSSTNTEAFF. As DNA, the CDR3 is TGTGCCAGCAGTTGGAGTTCCACGAACACTGAAGCTTTCTTT.

This sequence joins TRBV2 and TRBJ2-1; 7 bases are shared with TRBD1. CDR1 SNHLY and CDR2 FYNNEI come from the germline V gene. The CDR3 loop spans 14 amino acids. Trimming cost V 6 bases and J 2 bases; bases outside gene matches: 4. CDR3 protein: CASRGDSTYNEQFF. For the CDR3, the DNA is TGTGCCAGCAGGGGGGACAGTACCTACAATGAGCAGTTCTTC.

This chain links TRBV10-3 with TRBJ2-1; the D gene is possibly TRBD2 (6 bases). This CDR3 comprises 13 residues. V lost 4 bases and J 10 bases, leaving 14 bases between the germline ends. CDR1 and CDR2 (germline): ENHRY, SYGVKD. The CDR3 loop reads CAISGEVGAEQFF. The CDR3 coding sequence is TGTGCCATCAGTGGGGAGGTTGGGGCCGAGCAGTTCTTC.

The chain couples TRBV9 to TRBJ1-2; tentative D call: TRBD1 (6 bases). This CDR3 contains 15 residues. The germline CDR1 and CDR2 sequences are SGDLS and YYNGEE. V lost 0 bases and J 4 bases, leaving 13 bases between the germline ends. CDR3 amino acids: CASSVEEGGFYGYTF. CDR3 DNA: TGTGCCAGCAGCGTAGAGGAGGGGGGGTTCTATGGCTACACCTTC.

This clone was seen a few times. This chain joins TRBV6-5 and TRBJ1-5; no firm D call. Germline V gene lookup returns CDR1 MNHEY and CDR2 SVGAGI. The CDR3 runs to 15 residues. Trimming took 6 bases from V and 6 from J, leaving 18 bases between them. The CDR3 loop is CASRSAGLGVQPQHF. CDR3 DNA sequence: TGTGCCAGCAGGTCAGCGGGCCTCGGGGTTCAGCCCCAGCATTTT.

The gene calls are TRBV28 and TRBJ1-5, with D perhaps matching TRBD1 (5 bases). The CDR3 has 14 residues. V dropped 5 bases and J dropped 3 bases, with 11 bases sitting between them. The V gene's germline CDR1 is MDHEN and CDR2 SYDVKM. This chain's CDR3 is CASSAQGLNQPQHF. Here the CDR3 DNA reads TGTGCCAGCAGTGCCCAGGGCCTCAATCAGCCCCAGCATTTT.

The chain carries TRBV12-3 or TRBV12-4 and TRBJ2-7, with D unresolved. Trimming took off 6 bases at V and 3 bases at J, with 9 bases between the two ends. The CDR3 loop spans 12 amino acids. The CDR3 DNA is TGTGCCAGCAGAACCTCAGGCTACGAGCAGTACTTC. Its protein product is CASRTSGYEQYF.

V usage is TRBV13 and J usage is TRBJ2-5; a weak D match, TRBD1 (6 bases). CDR3 length equals 14 residues. Germline CDR1 reads PRHDT; CDR2 reads FYEKMQ (reference sequence). Trimming left V 6 bases short and J 0 bases short, with 11 bases between. This chain's CDR3 is CASRYGQYQETQYF. The CDR3 bases are TGTGCCAGCAGGTATGGACAGTACCAAGAGACCCAGTACTTC.

The sample holds one count of this clone. This rearrangement joins TRBV28 to TRBJ1-6, with 8 bases lining up with TRBD1. V lost 4 bases to trimming and J lost 6 bases; unmatched junction nucleotides: 5. This CDR3 is 15 amino acids long. CDR1 and CDR2 (germline): MDHEN, SYDVKM. The CDR3 bases are TGTGCCAGCAGTTCGACAGGGGTTGGTAATTCACCCCTCCACTTT. Its protein product is CASSSTGVGNSPLHF.

V gene TRBV5-1 combines with J gene TRBJ1-2; 7 bases map to TRBD1. V lost 4 bases and J lost 3; bases outside the gene matches: 9. The CDR3 spans 15 residues. From germline, CDR1 is SGHRS and CDR2 YFSETQ. In nucleotides, the CDR3 is TGCGCCAGCAGCCCCTGGCAGGGGGAGTACTATGGCTACACCTTC. It translates to CASSPWQGEYYGYTF.

The V and J genes are TRBV7-2 and TRBJ2-7; TRBD1 agrees at 7 bases. Germline V CDR1 and CDR2: SGHTA, FQGNSA. This CDR3 region has 15 residues. The V segment lost 4 bases and the J segment 0 bases; nucleotides outside the gene matches: 6. Here the CDR3 DNA reads TGTGCCAGCAGCTACGGACAGGCCGCCTCCTACGAGCAGTACTTC. Its protein product is CASSYGQAASYEQYF.

This chain connects TRBV27 to TRBJ2-3; 8 bases are a match to TRBD1. Germline CDR1 MNHEY, CDR2 SMNVEV (reference sequence). The CDR3 is 17 amino acids. The trim removed 0 bases at V and 8 bases at J, leaving 13 bases unmatched. The CDR3 here is CASSLSGQGAGVGTQYF. CDR3 DNA sequence: TGTGCCAGCAGTTTATCTGGACAGGGCGCTGGGGTTGGTACGCAGTATTTT.

V and J are TRBV7-2 and TRBJ2-3; 10 nucleotides line up with TRBD2. The CDR3 is made up of 16 amino acids. The germline V gene has CDR1 SGHTA and CDR2 FQGNSA. J gave up 6 bases and V 2 bases, and 8 bases lay outside the gene matches. CDR3 sequence: CASSLRAGGRRDTQYF. CDR3 nucleotide sequence: TGTGCCAGCAGCTTAAGAGCGGGGGGGAGAAGGGATACGCAGTATTTT.

This clone was recorded a few times. CDR3 nucleotide sequence: TGTGCCAGCAGCCGCTTAGCGACTAGCTCCTACGAGCAGTACTTC. It encodes CASSRLATSSYEQYF. This sequence joins TRBV6-2 or TRBV6-3 and TRBJ2-7; maybe TRBD2 (6 bases). Germline assignment: CDR1 MNHEY and CDR2 SVGEGT. The V and J ends lost 6 bases and 0 bases respectively, with 15 bases between them. CDR3 length equals 15 residues.

A single count supports this clone. V gene TRBV10-3 combines with J gene TRBJ2-2; 7 nucleotides agree with TRBD1. Germline lookup yields CDR1 ENHRY and CDR2 SYGVKD. V shed 2 bases and J 0 bases; nucleotides not matched to a gene: 0. CDR3 size: 15 residues. In DNA form, the CDR3 reads TGTGCCATCAGTGAGACAGGGGCGAACACCGGGGAGCTGTTTTTT. Translation: CAISETGANTGELFF.

The rearrangement links TRBV2 to TRBJ1-5; D gene ambiguous. V lost 5 bases to trimming and J lost 3 bases, with 14 bases between them. The germline gives CDR1 SNHLY, CDR2 FYNNEI. The CDR3 sequence is 15 residues long. In DNA form, the CDR3 reads TGTGCCAGCAGTCTGGGCCAGCAGGACAATCAGCCCCAGCATTTT. It encodes CASSLGQQDNQPQHF.

The chain uses TRBV7-4 and TRBJ2-1; 13 bases are shared with TRBD2. V gave up 4 bases and J gave up 3 bases; unmatched junction bases: 3. Germline loops: CDR1 SGHVT, CDR2 SQSDAQ. The CDR3 loop spans 16 amino acids. The CDR3 coding sequence is TGTGCCAGCAGCTCGACTAGCGGGAGGTTCTACAATGAGCAGTTCTTC. Its protein product is CASSSTSGRFYNEQFF.

Only one count was recorded for this clone. The chain links TRBV25-1 to TRBJ1-2, with 7 nucleotides matching TRBD1. Per germline, CDR1 MGHDK and CDR2 SYGVNS. The trim removed 3 bases at V and 6 bases at J, leaving 10 bases unmatched. This CDR3 comprises 15 residues. CDR3 nucleotide sequence: TGTGCCAGCAGTGAGACGACAGGGTTGCTAGATGGCTACACCTTC. Its translation: CASSETTGLLDGYTF.

The rearrangement uses TRBV7-2 and TRBJ1-1; 9 bases are a match to TRBD1. V was pared by 7 bases and J by 4 bases, with 10 bases of the junction left unmatched. Germline V CDR1 and CDR2: SGHTA, FQGNSA. This CDR3 region has 15 residues. The CDR3 loop reads CASILNPTGGTEAFF. The DNA of the CDR3 is TGTGCCAGCATCCTAAATCCGACAGGGGGCACTGAAGCTTTCTTT.